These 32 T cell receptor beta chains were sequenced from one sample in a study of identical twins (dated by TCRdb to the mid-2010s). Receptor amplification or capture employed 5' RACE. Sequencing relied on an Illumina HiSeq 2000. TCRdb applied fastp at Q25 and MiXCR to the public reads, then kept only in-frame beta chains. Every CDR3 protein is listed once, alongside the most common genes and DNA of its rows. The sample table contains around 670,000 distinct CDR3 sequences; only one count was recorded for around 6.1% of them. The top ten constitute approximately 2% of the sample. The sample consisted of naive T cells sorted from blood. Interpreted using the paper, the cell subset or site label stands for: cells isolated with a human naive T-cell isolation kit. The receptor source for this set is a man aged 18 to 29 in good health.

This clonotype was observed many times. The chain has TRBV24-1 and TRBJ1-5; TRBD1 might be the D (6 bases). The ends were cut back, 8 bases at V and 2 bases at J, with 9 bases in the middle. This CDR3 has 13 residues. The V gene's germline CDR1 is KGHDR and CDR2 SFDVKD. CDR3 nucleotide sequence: TGTGCCACCAACAGGGATGGCAATCAGCCCCAGCATTTT. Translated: CATNRDGNQPQHF.

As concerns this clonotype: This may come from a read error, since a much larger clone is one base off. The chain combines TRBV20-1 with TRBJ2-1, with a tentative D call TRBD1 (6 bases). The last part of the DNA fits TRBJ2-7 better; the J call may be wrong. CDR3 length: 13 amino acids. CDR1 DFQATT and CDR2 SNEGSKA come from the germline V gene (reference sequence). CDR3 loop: CSARGYRGNEQYF. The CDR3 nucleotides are TGCAGTGCTAGAGGGTATAGGGGGAATGAGCAGTACTTC.

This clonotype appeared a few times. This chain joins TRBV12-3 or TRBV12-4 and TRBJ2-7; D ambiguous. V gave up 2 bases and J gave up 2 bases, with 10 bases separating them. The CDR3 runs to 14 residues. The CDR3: CASSLNPRTYEQYF. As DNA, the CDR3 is TGTGCCAGCAGTTTAAACCCCAGAACCTACGAGCAGTACTTC.

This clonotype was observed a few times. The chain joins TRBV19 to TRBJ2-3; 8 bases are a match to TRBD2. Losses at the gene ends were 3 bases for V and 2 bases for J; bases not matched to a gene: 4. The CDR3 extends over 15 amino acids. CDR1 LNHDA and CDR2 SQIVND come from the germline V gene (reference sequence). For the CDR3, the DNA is TGTGCCAGTAGTATGGGTAGCGGGACCACAGATACGCAGTATTTT. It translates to CASSMGSGTTDTQYF.

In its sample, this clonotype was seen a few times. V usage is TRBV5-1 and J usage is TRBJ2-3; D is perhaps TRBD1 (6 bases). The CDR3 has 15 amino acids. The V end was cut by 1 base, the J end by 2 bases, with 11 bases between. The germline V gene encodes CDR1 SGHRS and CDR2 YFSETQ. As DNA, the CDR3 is TGCGCCAGCAGCTTGTCAGGGGTCACCACAGATACGCAGTATTTT. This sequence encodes CASSLSGVTTDTQYF.

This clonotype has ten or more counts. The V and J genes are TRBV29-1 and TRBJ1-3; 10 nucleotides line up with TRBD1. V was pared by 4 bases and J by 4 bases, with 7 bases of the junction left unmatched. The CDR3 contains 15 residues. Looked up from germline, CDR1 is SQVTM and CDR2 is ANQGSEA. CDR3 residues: CSVVPGQGTGNTIYF. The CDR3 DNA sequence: TGCAGCGTTGTCCCGGGACAGGGGACCGGAAACACCATATATTTT. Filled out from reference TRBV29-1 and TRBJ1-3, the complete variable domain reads SAVISQKPSRDICQRGTSLTIQCQVDSQVTMMFWYRQQPGQSLTLIATANQGSEATYESGFVIDKFPISRPNLTFSTLTVSNMSPEDSSIYLCSVVPGQGTGNTIYFGEGSWLTVV.

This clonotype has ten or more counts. The CDR3 nucleotides are TGTGCCAGCAGTTTCTTCGACAGTAGCAATCAGCCCCAGCATTTT. Translation: CASSFFDSSNQPQHF. The chain is built from TRBV28 and TRBJ1-5; D is possibly TRBD1 (5 bases). CDR1 and CDR2 from the germline V gene are MDHEN and SYDVKM. The CDR3 extends over 15 amino acids. With 3 bases removed from V and 0 bases from J, the gap between germline ends came to 9 bases. Full variable domain (missing parts from reference TRBV28 and TRBJ1-5): DVKVTQSSRYLVKRTGEKVFLECVQDMDHENMFWYRQDPGLGLRLIYFSYDVKMKEKGDIPEGYSVSREKKERFSLILESASTNQTSMYLCASSFFDSSNQPQHFGDGTRLSIL.

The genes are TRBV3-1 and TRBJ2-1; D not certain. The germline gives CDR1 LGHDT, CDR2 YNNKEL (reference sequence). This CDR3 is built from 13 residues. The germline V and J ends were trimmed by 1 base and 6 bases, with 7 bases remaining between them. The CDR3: CASSQGSPNEQFF. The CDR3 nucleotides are TGTGCCAGCAGCCAAGGATCCCCCAATGAGCAGTTCTTC.

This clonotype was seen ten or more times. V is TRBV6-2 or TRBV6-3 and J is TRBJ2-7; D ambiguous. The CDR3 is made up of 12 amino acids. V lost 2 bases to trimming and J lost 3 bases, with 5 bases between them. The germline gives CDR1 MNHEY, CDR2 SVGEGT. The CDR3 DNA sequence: TGTGCCAGCAGTTACACTGGCTACGAGCAGTACTTC. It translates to CASSYTGYEQYF.

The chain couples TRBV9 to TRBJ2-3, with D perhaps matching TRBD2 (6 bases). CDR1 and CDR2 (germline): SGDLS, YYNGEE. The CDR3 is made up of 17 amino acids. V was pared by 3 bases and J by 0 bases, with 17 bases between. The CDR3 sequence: CASSETLAITSTDTQYF. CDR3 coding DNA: TGTGCCAGCAGCGAGACTCTAGCGATTACTAGCACAGATACGCAGTATTTT.

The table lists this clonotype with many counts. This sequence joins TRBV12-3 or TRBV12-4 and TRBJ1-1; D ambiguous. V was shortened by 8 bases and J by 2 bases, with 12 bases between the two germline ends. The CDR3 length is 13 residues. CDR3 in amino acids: CASGPGSNTEAFF. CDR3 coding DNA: TGTGCCAGCGGCCCGGGGTCTAACACTGAAGCTTTCTTT.

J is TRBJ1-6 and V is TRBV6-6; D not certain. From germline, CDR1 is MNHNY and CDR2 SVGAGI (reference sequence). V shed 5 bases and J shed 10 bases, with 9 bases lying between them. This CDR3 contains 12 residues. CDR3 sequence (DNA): TGTGCCAGCAGTATTGGGGAGTCACCCCTCCACTTT. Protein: CASSIGESPLHF.

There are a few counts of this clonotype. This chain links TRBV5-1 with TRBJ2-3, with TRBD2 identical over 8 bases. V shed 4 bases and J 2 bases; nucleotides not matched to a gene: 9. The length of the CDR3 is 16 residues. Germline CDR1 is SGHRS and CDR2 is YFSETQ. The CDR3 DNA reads TGCGCCAGCAGCCAGATAAGCGGGAGTACCACAGATACGCAGTATTTT. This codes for CASSQISGSTTDTQYF.

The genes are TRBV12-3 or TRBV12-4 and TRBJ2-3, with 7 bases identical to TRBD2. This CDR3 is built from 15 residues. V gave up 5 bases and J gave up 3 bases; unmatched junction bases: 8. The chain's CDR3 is CASSLGGSWTDTQYF. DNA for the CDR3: TGTGCCAGCAGTCTAGGCGGGAGTTGGACAGATACGCAGTATTTT.

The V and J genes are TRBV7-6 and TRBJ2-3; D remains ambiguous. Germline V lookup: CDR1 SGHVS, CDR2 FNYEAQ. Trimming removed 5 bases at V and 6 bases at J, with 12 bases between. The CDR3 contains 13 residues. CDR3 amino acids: CASSPRGRDTQYF. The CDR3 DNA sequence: TGTGCCAGCAGCCCCCGCGGCCGTGATACGCAGTATTTT.

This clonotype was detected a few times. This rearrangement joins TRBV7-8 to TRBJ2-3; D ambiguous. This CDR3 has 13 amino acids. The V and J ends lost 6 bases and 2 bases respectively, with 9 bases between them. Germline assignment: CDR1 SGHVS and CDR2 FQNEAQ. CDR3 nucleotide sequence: TGTGCCAGCAGGTCCGCTCACACAGATACGCAGTATTTT. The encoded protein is CASRSAHTDTQYF.

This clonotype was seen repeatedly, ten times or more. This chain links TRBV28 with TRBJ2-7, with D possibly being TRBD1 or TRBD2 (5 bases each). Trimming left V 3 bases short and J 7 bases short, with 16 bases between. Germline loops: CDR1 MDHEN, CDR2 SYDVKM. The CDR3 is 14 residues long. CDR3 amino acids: CASSFSGGVGEQYF. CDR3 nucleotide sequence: TGTGCCAGCAGTTTTTCTGGGGGAGTAGGTGAGCAGTACTTC. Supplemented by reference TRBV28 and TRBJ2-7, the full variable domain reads DVKVTQSSRYLVKRTGEKVFLECVQDMDHENMFWYRQDPGLGLRLIYFSYDVKMKEKGDIPEGYSVSREKKERFSLILESASTNQTSMYLCASSFSGGVGEQYFGPGTRLTVT.

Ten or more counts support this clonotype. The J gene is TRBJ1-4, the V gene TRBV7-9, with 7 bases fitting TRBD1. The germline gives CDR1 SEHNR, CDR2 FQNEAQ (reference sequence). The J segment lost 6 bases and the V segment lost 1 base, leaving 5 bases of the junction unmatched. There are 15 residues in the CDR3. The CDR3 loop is CASSLVGGADEKLFF. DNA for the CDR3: TGTGCCAGCAGCTTAGTAGGGGGCGCGGATGAAAAACTGTTTTTT.

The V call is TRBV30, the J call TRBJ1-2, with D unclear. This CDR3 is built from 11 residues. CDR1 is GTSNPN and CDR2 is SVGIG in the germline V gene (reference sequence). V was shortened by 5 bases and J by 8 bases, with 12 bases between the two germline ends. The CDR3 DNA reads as TGTGCCTGGTCTCTGCCGGGCGGCTACACCTTC. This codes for CAWSLPGGYTF.

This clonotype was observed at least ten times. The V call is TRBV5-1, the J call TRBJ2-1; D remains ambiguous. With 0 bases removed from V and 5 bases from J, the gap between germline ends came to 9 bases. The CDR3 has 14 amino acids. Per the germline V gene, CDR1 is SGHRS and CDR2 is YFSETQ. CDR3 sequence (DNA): TGCGCCAGCAGCTTGGCCAATTGGGACAATGAGCAGTTCTTC. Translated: CASSLANWDNEQFF.

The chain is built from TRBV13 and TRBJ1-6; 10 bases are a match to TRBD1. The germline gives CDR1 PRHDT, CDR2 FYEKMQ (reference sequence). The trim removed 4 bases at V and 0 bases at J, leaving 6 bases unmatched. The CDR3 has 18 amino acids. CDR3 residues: CASSSTGGASSYNSPLHF. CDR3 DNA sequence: TGTGCCAGCAGCTCGACAGGGGGCGCGAGCTCCTATAATTCACCCCTCCACTTT.

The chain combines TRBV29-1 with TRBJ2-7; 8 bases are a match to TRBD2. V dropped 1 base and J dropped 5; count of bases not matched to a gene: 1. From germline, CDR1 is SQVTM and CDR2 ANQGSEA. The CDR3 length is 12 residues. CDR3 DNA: TGCAGCGTTGAAGCGGGAGGGGACGAGCAGTACTTC. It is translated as CSVEAGGDEQYF.

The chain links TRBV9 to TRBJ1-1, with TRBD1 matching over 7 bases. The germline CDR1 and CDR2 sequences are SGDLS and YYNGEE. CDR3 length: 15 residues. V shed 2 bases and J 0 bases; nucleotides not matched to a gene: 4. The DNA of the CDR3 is TGTGCCAGCAGCGTCGGGACAGCGATGAACACTGAAGCTTTCTTT. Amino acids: CASSVGTAMNTEAFF.

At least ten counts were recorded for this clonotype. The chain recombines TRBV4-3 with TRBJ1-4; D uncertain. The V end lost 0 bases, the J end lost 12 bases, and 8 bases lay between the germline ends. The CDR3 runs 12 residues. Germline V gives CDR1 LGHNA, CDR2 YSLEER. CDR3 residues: CASSQEGSELFF. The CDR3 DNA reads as TGCGCCAGCAGCCAAGAAGGGTCCGAACTGTTTTTT.

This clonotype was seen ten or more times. The CDR3 loop is CASSQDDGDNEQFF. As DNA, the CDR3 is TGTGCCAGCAGCCAAGATGATGGGGACAATGAGCAGTTCTTC. This chain links TRBV3-1 with TRBJ2-1; D gene unclear. Trimming removed 0 bases from V and 5 bases from J, with 8 bases in between. Germline lookup yields CDR1 LGHDT and CDR2 YNNKEL (reference sequence). The CDR3 is made up of 14 amino acids.

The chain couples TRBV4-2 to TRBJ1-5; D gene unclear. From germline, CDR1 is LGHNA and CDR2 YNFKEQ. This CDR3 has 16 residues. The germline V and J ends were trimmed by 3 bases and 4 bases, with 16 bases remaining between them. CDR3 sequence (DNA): TGTGCCAGCAGCCAGTCTACTGGGGAGCGAAATCAGCCCCAGCATTTT. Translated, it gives CASSQSTGERNQPQHF.

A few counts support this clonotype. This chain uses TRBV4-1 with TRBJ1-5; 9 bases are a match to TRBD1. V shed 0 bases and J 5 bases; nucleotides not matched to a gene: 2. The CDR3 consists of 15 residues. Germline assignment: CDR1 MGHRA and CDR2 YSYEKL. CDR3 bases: TGCGCCAGCAGCCAAGATGACAGGGGGTATCAGCCCCAGCATTTT. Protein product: CASSQDDRGYQPQHF.

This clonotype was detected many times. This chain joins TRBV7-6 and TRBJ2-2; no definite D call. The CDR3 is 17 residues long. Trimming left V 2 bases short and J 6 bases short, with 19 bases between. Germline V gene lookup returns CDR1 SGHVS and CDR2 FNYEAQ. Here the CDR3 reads CASSLMAARGHPGELFF. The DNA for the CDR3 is TGTGCCAGCAGCTTAATGGCGGCTAGAGGCCACCCCGGGGAGCTGTTTTTT.

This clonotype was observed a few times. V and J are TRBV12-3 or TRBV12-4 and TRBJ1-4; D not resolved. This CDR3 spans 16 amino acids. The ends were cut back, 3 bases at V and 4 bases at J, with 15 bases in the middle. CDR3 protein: CASSLSFRQSNEKLFF. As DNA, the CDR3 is TGTGCCAGCAGTTTGTCGTTTCGTCAGAGTAATGAAAAACTGTTTTTT.

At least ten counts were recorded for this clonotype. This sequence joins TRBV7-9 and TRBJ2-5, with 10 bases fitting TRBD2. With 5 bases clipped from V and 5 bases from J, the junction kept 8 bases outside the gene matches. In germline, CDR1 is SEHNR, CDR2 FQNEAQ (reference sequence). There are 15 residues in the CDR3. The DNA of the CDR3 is TGTGCCAGCAGCAAGGGGCTAGCGGGAGTTGAGACCCAGTACTTC. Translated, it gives CASSKGLAGVETQYF.

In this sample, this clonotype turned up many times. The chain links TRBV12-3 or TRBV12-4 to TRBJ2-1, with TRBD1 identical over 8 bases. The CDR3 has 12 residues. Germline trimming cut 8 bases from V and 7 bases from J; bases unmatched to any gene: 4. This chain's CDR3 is CASWTGTNEQFF. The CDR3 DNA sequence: TGTGCCAGCTGGACAGGGACAAATGAGCAGTTCTTC.

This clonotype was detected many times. The CDR3 DNA sequence: TGCAGTGCTGGGACAGGGGACTACGAGCAGTACTTC. The encoded protein is CSAGTGDYEQYF. The chain is built from TRBV20-1 and TRBJ2-7; the match to TRBD1 covers 10 bases. CDR3 length: 12 residues. Trimming cost V 5 bases and J 3 bases; bases outside gene matches: 1. Germline V gene lookup returns CDR1 DFQATT and CDR2 SNEGSKA (reference sequence).